This TCR beta chain was obtained from a study of blood T cells in healthy people across ages. Overall study results and limits: The lack of PBMC sorting stopped any conclusive naive versus antigen-experienced comparison.

Every donor provided roughly 10 milliliters of peripheral blood. The extraction recovered at least 6 micrograms of total RNA per sample. Germline CDR1 and CDR2: LNHNV and YYDKDF (reference sequence). Trimming removed 0 bases at V and 0 bases at J, with 9 bases between. The CDR3 spans 15 residues. Primers used in a second PCR of roughly 6 to 12 cycles were a sample-barcoded 5' primer and a J-beta primer mix. TCRdb re-analysed the 5' RACE reads in MiXCR, keeping a single row per CDR3 protein. The sample holds some 760,000 distinct CDR3 sequences, roughly 25% seen once. Remarks on this clonotype: The antigen is unknown.

The sample was also reused in another study, on T cells of mothers and their children. That paper states: For related and unrelated pairs alike, thymic selection shapes TCR recombination output similarly.

The receptor comes from a boy aged 5 to 17 in good health. Input material: blood. The genes are TRBV15 and TRBJ2-7; D ambiguous. This chain's CDR3 is CATSRELGISYEQYF. CDR3 coding DNA: TGTGCCACCAGCAGAGAGCTGGGGATCTCCTACGAGCAGTACTTC.